This entry lists 25 T cell receptor beta chains sequenced from one sample in a study of human T cells and chemical hapten exposure. Time point reported: pre-sensitization, week 0. Treatment: therapeutic diphenylcyclopropenone sensitization with weekly scalp DPC. MiXCR was run by TCRdb on the RACE reads, yielding one entry per CDR3 protein. The sample lists around 380,000 distinct CDR3 sequences; approximately 5% were seen once. Source: whole blood, taken in connection with sensitization to the hapten diphenylcyclopropenone (DPC). These receptors were taken from a woman younger than 30 with alopecia areata. Some clones in this sample may be carry-over from other donors' samples.

This clonotype came up a few times. The gene calls are TRBV4-1 and TRBJ2-7; TRBD1 matches at 12 bases. CDR1 is MGHRA and CDR2 is YSYEKL in the germline V gene. This CDR3 region has 14 residues. The junction had 5 bases not matched to a gene; V was cut back by 4 bases and J by 7 bases. For the CDR3, the DNA is TGCGCCAGCAGCCCGGGACAGGGGGCGGAAGAGCAGTACTTC. Translating gives CASSPGQGAEEQYF.

On this clonotype: It may be a read error: a sequence one base away is much more abundant. This chain links TRBV12-3 or TRBV12-4 with TRBJ2-3; TRBD2 is a possible D gene (6 bases). V was cut by 6 bases and J by 1 base, with 14 bases left in between. The CDR3 covers 15 residues. CDR3 sequence (DNA): TGTGCCAGCAGGCGGGAACAGACCGGCACAGATACGCAGTATTTT. The encoded protein is CASRREQTGTDTQYF.

A few counts support this clonotype. This chain connects TRBV12-3 or TRBV12-4 to TRBJ1-1; 7 bases match TRBD1. The CDR3 is 14 amino acids. The V gene end was trimmed by 1 base and the J gene end by 8 bases; junction bases not matched to a gene: 7. The CDR3 reads CASSLGQGMYEAFF. CDR3 DNA sequence: TGTGCCAGCAGTTTAGGACAGGGTATGTACGAAGCTTTCTTT.

Many counts were recorded for this clonotype. This chain uses TRBV20-1 with TRBJ2-1, with D possibly matching TRBD2 (6 bases). V lost 1 base, J lost 3 bases, and 10 bases lay in between. Germline CDR1 and CDR2: DFQATT and SNEGSKA (reference sequence). The CDR3 is 14 residues long. CDR3 loop: CSARGGLGYNEQFF. The CDR3 region has the DNA TGCAGTGCTAGAGGGGGACTGGGCTACAATGAGCAGTTCTTC.

This clonotype has ten or more counts. The chain couples TRBV6-5 to TRBJ2-7; 7 bases agree with TRBD2. V lost 5 bases, J lost 0 bases, and 7 bases stayed unmatched. The germline V gene has CDR1 MNHEY and CDR2 SVGAGI. The CDR3 sequence is 15 residues long. This CDR3 reads CASSISGWSSYEQYF. Here the CDR3 DNA reads TGTGCCAGCAGTATTAGCGGGTGGAGCTCCTACGAGCAGTACTTC.

This clonotype came up many times. V gene TRBV7-6 combines with J gene TRBJ1-1; D is unclear. The CDR3 covers 14 residues. Germline CDR1 and CDR2: SGHVS and FNYEAQ. Trimming took 3 bases from V and 1 from J, leaving 9 bases between them. DNA of the CDR3: TGTGCCAGCAGCTTTGGTTCAGGGAACACTGAAGCTTTCTTT. Translated: CASSFGSGNTEAFF.

This clonotype was counted at least ten times. V and J are TRBV28 and TRBJ2-3, with no clear D. The CDR3 extends over 12 amino acids. Germline V gene data show CDR1 as MDHEN and CDR2 as SYDVKM. V lost 2 bases, J lost 4 bases, and 4 bases lay in between. The CDR3 coding sequence is TGTGCCAGCAGTTTAAGGTCAGATACGCAGTATTTT. Protein product: CASSLRSDTQYF.

This clonotype was detected many times. The chain combines TRBV7-9 with TRBJ1-2; D not resolved. Germline values: CDR1 SEHNR, CDR2 FQNEAQ (reference sequence). This CDR3 has 13 residues. Deletions cut 1 base from V and 7 bases from J, with 10 bases between. The CDR3 DNA reads TGTGCCAGCAGCTTAGGAGGCCGCTCTGGCTACACCTTC. It yields the protein CASSLGGRSGYTF.

This clonotype was seen a few times. The chain has TRBV5-4 and TRBJ2-3; the match to TRBD2 covers 15 bases. V shed 0 bases and J 2 bases; nucleotides not matched to a gene: 4. There are 18 residues in the CDR3. Germline lookup yields CDR1 SGHNT and CDR2 YYREEE (reference sequence). The CDR3 DNA reads TGTGCCAGCAGCTTGGCGGGACTAGCGGGGGGACTCACAGATACGCAGTATTTT. Protein sequence: CASSLAGLAGGLTDTQYF.

At least ten counts were recorded for this clonotype. The J gene is TRBJ2-2, the V gene TRBV29-1; D is perhaps TRBD2 (7 bases). V gave up 4 bases and J gave up 3 bases, with 12 bases separating them. CDR3 length: 14 amino acids. Germline CDR1 SQVTM, CDR2 ANQGSEA. The CDR3, as DNA: TGCAGCGTTGTCCGCGGGGGCCACACCGGGGAGCTGTTTTTT. Translated: CSVVRGGHTGELFF.

This clonotype appeared a few times. The chain has TRBV6-2 or TRBV6-3 and TRBJ1-6, with D uncertain. The CDR3 spans 12 residues. The ends were cut back, 6 bases at V and 15 bases at J, with 15 bases in the middle. In germline, CDR1 is MNHEY, CDR2 SVGEGT. The CDR3 loop is CASSSSRGGLHF. The CDR3 DNA follows: TGTGCCAGCAGCTCTTCGAGAGGTGGCCTCCACTTT.

This rearrangement joins TRBV7-6 to TRBJ1-1; 9 positions match TRBD1. Germline-derived CDR1 and CDR2 are SGHVS and FNYEAQ. There are 13 residues in the CDR3. V lost 4 bases and J lost 8; bases outside the gene matches: 5. The CDR3 nucleotides are TGTGCCAGCAGCTCCCGACAGGGGGTCGAAGCTTTCTTT. Residues: CASSSRQGVEAFF.

This clonotype has just a few counts. This chain connects TRBV3-1 to TRBJ2-7; D call uncertain. V was cut by 1 base and J by 2 bases, with 9 bases left in between. CDR3 size: 14 residues. Germline V gene lookup returns CDR1 LGHDT and CDR2 YNNKEL (reference sequence). The CDR3 DNA follows: TGTGCCAGCAGCCAAGGGTTCCTCGCCTACGAGCAGTACTTC. Protein: CASSQGFLAYEQYF.

This clonotype was found a few times. V is TRBV7-2 and J is TRBJ1-1; possible D gene TRBD1, 6 bases. V was pared by 6 bases and J by 7 bases, with 18 bases between. The germline CDR1 and CDR2 sequences are SGHTA and FQGNSA. The CDR3 covers 14 residues. The CDR3 DNA sequence: TGTGCCAGCAGGTTCGGCGCAGGGGCCTTTGAAGCTTTCTTT. Translated, it gives CASRFGAGAFEAFF.

This clonotype was observed at least ten times. The J gene is TRBJ1-5, the V gene TRBV6-5; D remains ambiguous. Germline lookup yields CDR1 MNHEY and CDR2 SVGAGI. V lost 4 bases and J lost 3, with 10 bases in between. The CDR3 covers 14 residues. The CDR3 protein is CASSSSDSNQPQHF. The CDR3 nucleotides are TGTGCCAGCAGTTCCTCAGATTCCAATCAGCCCCAGCATTTT.

The chain uses TRBV7-9 and TRBJ1-1, with 9 positions matching TRBD1. Germline trimming cut 5 bases from V and 3 bases from J; bases unmatched to any gene: 4. Germline V gives CDR1 SEHNR, CDR2 FQNEAQ (reference sequence). CDR3 length equals 14 residues. CDR3 coding DNA: TGTGCCAGCAGCCACCGGGACAGGGACACTGAAGCTTTCTTT. Its translation is CASSHRDRDTEAFF.

In this sample, this clonotype turned up many times. V usage is TRBV7-2 and J usage is TRBJ2-1; 10 positions agree with TRBD1. After removal of 5 bases from V and 8 bases from J, the junction contained 6 bases not matched to a gene. The CDR3 has 14 amino acids. Germline assignment: CDR1 SGHTA and CDR2 FQGNSA. CDR3 DNA: TGTGCCAGCAGCAACGGACAGGGGGGCGATGAGCAGTTCTTC. It specifies CASSNGQGGDEQFF.

A word on this clonotype: A much larger clone is a single base away; this may be a read error. The CDR3 carries no conserved terminal phenylalanine or tryptophan, so it likely arises from a read error. J is TRBJ1-5 and V is TRBV14; possible D gene TRBD1, 5 bases. Germline V gene sequence: CDR1 SGHDN, CDR2 FVKESK. Trimming stripped 3 bases from V and 9 bases from J, with 15 bases between. The CDR3 spans 14 residues. DNA for the CDR3: TGTGCCAGCAGCCAGGGGCCAGCCAAGACGCCCCAGCATGTT. This gives the protein CASSQGPAKTPQHV.

CDR3 DNA sequence: TGCGCCAGCAGCGCGACCGGGACAAACCAAGAGACCCAGTACTTC. Translated, it gives CASSATGTNQETQYF. The chain uses TRBV5-1 and TRBJ2-5; D perhaps matches TRBD1 (6 bases). This CDR3 has 15 residues. Trimming left V 4 bases short and J 0 bases short, with 13 bases between. The germline CDR1 and CDR2 sequences are SGHRS and YFSETQ.

In this sample, this clonotype turned up a few times. The gene calls are TRBV6-5 and TRBJ1-5; TRBD1 matches 7 bases. The CDR3 runs to 17 residues. V was clipped by 10 bases and J by 0 bases; unmatched bases: 15. Per the germline V gene, CDR1 is MNHEY and CDR2 is SVGAGI. The CDR3 bases are TGTGCCACCGCCCGGGACAGAACCGTTTATAGCAATCAGCCCCAGCATTTT. Protein sequence: CATARDRTVYSNQPQHF.

There are many counts of this clonotype. The V call is TRBV5-1, the J call TRBJ2-5, with TRBD2 identical over 11 bases. Unmatched junction bases numbered 10, after V lost 2 bases and J lost 7 bases. The CDR3 is 16 residues long. From germline, CDR1 is SGHRS and CDR2 YFSETQ. The DNA of the CDR3 is TGCGCCAGCAGCTTTCCCGGGACTAGCGGTTCTGTGACCCAGTACTTC. As protein: CASSFPGTSGSVTQYF.

This clonotype was recorded only once. V and J are TRBV5-4 and TRBJ2-5, with no clear D. The germline CDR1 and CDR2 sequences are SGHNT and YYREEE (reference sequence). This CDR3 is built from 14 residues. V lost 1 base to trimming and J lost 4 bases, with 11 bases between them. The CDR3 DNA follows: TGTGCCAGCAGCTTGTCTGGGCTTTCAGAGACCCAGTACTTC. Protein product: CASSLSGLSETQYF. The full variable domain, rest sourced from reference TRBV5-4 and TRBJ2-5, is ETGVTQSPTHLIKTRGQQVTLRCSSQSGHNTVSWYQQALGQGPQFIFQYYREEENGRGNFPPRFSGLQFPNYSSELNVNALELDDSALYLCASSLSGLSETQYFGPGTRLLVL.

This clonotype was observed a few times. The chain couples TRBV6-6 to TRBJ1-5, with 8 bases aligning to TRBD1. The trim removed 2 bases at V and 7 bases at J, leaving 13 bases unmatched. CDR1 is MNHNY, CDR2 SVGAGI, per germline (reference sequence). This CDR3 has 17 amino acids. The CDR3 DNA is TGTGCCAGCAGTTACCGCAGGGGGCCCGTAGTCAACCAGCCCCAGCATTTT. Translating it yields CASSYRRGPVVNQPQHF.

The chain links TRBV6-2 or TRBV6-3 to TRBJ2-3; D is uncertain. This CDR3 is built from 14 residues. The V end was cut by 8 bases, the J end by 2 bases, with 14 bases between. Germline lookup yields CDR1 MNHEY and CDR2 SVGEGT. The DNA of the CDR3 is TGTGCCAGCCGACAACTCCCGTCCACAGATACGCAGTATTTT. Protein: CASRQLPSTDTQYF.

This clonotype was observed a few times. The V gene is TRBV18, the J gene TRBJ2-3; 8 bases match TRBD2. J lost 4 bases, V lost 3 bases, and 9 bases had no gene match. CDR1 and CDR2 from the germline V gene are KGHSH and LQKENI. The CDR3 extends over 16 amino acids. In nucleotides, the CDR3 is TGTGCCAGCTCACCTGTTCGGGGGGGGTCGGCAGATACGCAGTATTTT. Its translation: CASSPVRGGSADTQYF.